The 6 T cell receptor beta chains reported below all come from one sample, sequenced in a study of OX40 agonist ivuxolimab in advanced cancers. Profiling relied on immunoSEQ multiplex PCR, and the TCRdb table lists in-frame clones only, not all of them. Here the sample spans 25,000 to 30,000 clones, about four fifths being singletons. The specimen was CD4+ or CD8+ T cells sorted from blood, collected in a trial of the OX40 agonist ivuxolimab. The receptors come from an adult with an advanced solid tumor such as melanoma, head and neck, liver or kidney cancer.

The chain employs TRBV7-8 and TRBJ2-5, with a possible D match to TRBD2 (5 bases). In germline, CDR1 is SGHVS, CDR2 FQNEAQ. The CDR3 totals 14 residues. Between the trimmed V and J ends, which lost 2 bases and 0 bases, there was a span of 7 bases. The CDR3 DNA follows: TGTGCCAGCAGCTTACCGGGGAACCAAGAGACCCAGTACTTC. This gives the protein CASSLPGNQETQYF.

Only a few counts were recorded for this clone. This chain connects TRBV4-1 to TRBJ1-6; D unclear. CDR1 is MGHRA and CDR2 is YSYEKL in the germline V gene. Trimming removed 3 bases at V and 6 bases at J, with 3 bases between. There are 12 residues in the CDR3. The CDR3 DNA is TGCGCCAGCAGCCATAGTAATTCACCCCTCCACTTT. Its protein product is CASSHSNSPLHF.

This rearrangement joins TRBV11-3 to TRBJ1-1; no firm D call. This CDR3 region has 13 residues. Trimming took off 4 bases at V and 4 bases at J, with 10 bases between the two ends. CDR1 is SGHNT, CDR2 YENEEA, per germline. CDR3 region: CASSSAEGTEAFF. CDR3 coding DNA: TGTGCCAGCAGCTCGGCAGAGGGCACTGAAGCTTTCTTT.

V usage is TRBV13 and J usage is TRBJ2-7, with TRBD1 matching over 11 bases. CDR1 and CDR2 (germline): PRHDT, FYEKMQ (reference sequence). V dropped 4 bases and J dropped 4; count of bases not matched to a gene: 3. This CDR3 spans 14 amino acids. CDR3 region: CASSSGTGGYEQYF. Written as DNA, the CDR3 is TGTGCCAGCAGCTCCGGGACAGGGGGTTACGAGCAGTACTTC. Full variable domain (remainder filled in from reference TRBV13 and TRBJ2-7): AAGVIQSPRHLIKEKRETATLKCYPIPRHDTVYWYQQGPGQDPQFLISFYEKMQSDKGSIPDRFSAQQFSDYHSELNMSSLELGDSALYFCASSSGTGGYEQYFGPGTRLTVT.

CDR3 in DNA: TGTGCCAGCAGCCACCCCCAAGTGGGGGACCCAAACATTCAGTACTTC. Protein product: CASSHPQVGDPNIQYF. The rearrangement links TRBV2 to TRBJ2-4, with D perhaps given as TRBD1 or TRBD2 (5 bases each). Germline CDR1 is SNHLY and CDR2 is FYNNEI. This CDR3 has 16 residues. Trimming removed 6 bases from V and 6 bases from J, with 21 bases in between.

This chain joins TRBV5-4 and TRBJ2-7; TRBD2 matches 9 bases. V shed 4 bases, J shed 0 bases, and the junction held 2 bases outside the gene matches. The V gene's germline CDR1 is SGHNT and CDR2 YYREEE (reference sequence). This CDR3 contains 14 residues. This CDR3 reads CASSPSGASYEQYF. The CDR3 coding sequence is TGTGCCAGCAGCCCTAGCGGGGCCTCCTACGAGCAGTACTTC.